Listed below are T cell receptor beta chains from one sample, sequenced in a study of cytotoxic CD8 clonotypes in ibrutinib-treated CLL. Clones were sequenced by immunoSEQ multiplex PCR, and TCRdb holds only the in-frame ones, with some missing. The table lists 130,000 or so clones, 70% to 85% of them singletons. Sequencing used PBMCs, obtained after 12 months of ibrutinib treatment. The receptor source for this set is a human donor with chronic lymphocytic leukemia. CDR3s include the opening cysteine and the closing phenylalanine or tryptophan. A D gene is named only where the DNA matches it firmly. Only some rows state a clone size, as once, few, many or a class for expanded clones.

V	size	D	J	DNA	CDR3
TRBV30	few	TRBD1	TRBJ1-5	TGTGCCTGGAGTGTAACAGGGGGTCAAGGAGCCCAGCATTTT	CAWSVTGGQGAQHF
TRBV5-4	.	TRBD1	TRBJ1-6	TGTGCCAGCAGCTTGGACAGGGGGCAGAATTCACCCCTCCACTTT	CASSLDRGQNSPLHF
TRBV4-1	.	TRBD1	TRBJ1-5	TGCGCCAGCAGCCATGGGACAGGGGGCAATCAGCCCCAGCATTTT	CASSHGTGGNQPQHF
TRBV10-3	.	.	TRBJ2-3	TGTGCCATCAGTGAGTCAGGGGGATCTGGCACAGATACGCAGTATTTT	CAISESGGSGTDTQYF
TRBV30	once	TRBD2	TRBJ2-3	TGTGCCTGGAGTCTCCTAGCGGGCACAGATACGCAGTATTTT	CAWSLLAGTDTQYF
TRBV6-1	few	.	TRBJ2-7	TGTGCCAGCAGTGACCACCGGGCCCGCTACGAGCAGTACTTC	CASSDHRARYEQYF
TRBV18	.	TRBD2	TRBJ2-5	TGTGTCAGCTCACCGGTAGCTAGCGGGACTGGTGAGACCCAGTACTTC	CVSSPVASGTGETQYF
TRBV7-2	.	.	TRBJ2-5	TGTGCCAGCAGCCCGCTACTAGGGGCTCTCGGAGAGACCCAGTACTTC	CASSPLLGALGETQYF
TRBV5-4	.	.	TRBJ2-3	TGTGCCAGCAGCTTGGCAGGGCGCGCAGATACGCAGTATTTT	CASSLAGRADTQYF
TRBV29-1	.	TRBD1	TRBJ2-7	TGCAGCGTTGATTGGGGGACAGCCTACGAGCAGTACTTC	CSVDWGTAYEQYF
TRBV13	.	.	TRBJ1-1	TGTGCCAGCAGTTACGACATGGGGAGGGACACTGAAGCTTTCTTT	CASSYDMGRDTEAFF
TRBV15	.	.	TRBJ1-4	TGTGCCACCAGCAGAGCGGGGCTTAGTGAAAAACTGTTTTTT	CATSRAGLSEKLFF
TRBV5-1	.	.	TRBJ1-2	TGCGCCAGCAGCCTACAGGGTGGGGTTTTAGGCTACACCTTC	CASSLQGGVLGYTF
TRBV6-5	.	.	TRBJ2-2	TGTGCCAGCAGTTACTCCGGTCTCGGGGAGCTGTTTTTT	CASSYSGLGELFF